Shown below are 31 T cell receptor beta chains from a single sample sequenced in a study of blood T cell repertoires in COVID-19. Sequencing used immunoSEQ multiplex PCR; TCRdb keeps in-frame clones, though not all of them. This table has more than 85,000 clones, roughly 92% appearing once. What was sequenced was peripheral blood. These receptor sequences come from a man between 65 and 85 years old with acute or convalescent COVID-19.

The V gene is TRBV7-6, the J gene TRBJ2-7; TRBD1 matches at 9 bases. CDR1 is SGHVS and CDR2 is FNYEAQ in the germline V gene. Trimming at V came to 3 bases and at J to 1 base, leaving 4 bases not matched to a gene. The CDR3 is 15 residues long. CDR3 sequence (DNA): TGTGCCAGCAGCTTGGGACAGGGATTTTCCTACGAGCAGTACTTC. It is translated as CASSLGQGFSYEQYF.

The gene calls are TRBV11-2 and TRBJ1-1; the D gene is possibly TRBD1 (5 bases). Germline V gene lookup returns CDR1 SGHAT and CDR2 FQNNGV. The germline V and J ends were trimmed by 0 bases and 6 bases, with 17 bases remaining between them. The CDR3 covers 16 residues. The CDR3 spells CASSLEGRVAYAEAFF. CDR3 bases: TGTGCCAGCAGCTTAGAGGGCAGGGTGGCTTACGCTGAAGCTTTCTTT.

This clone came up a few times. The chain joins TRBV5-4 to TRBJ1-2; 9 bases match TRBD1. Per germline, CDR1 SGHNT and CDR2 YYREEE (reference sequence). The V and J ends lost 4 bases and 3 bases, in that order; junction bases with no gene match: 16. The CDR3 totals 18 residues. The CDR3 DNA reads TGTGCCAGCAGCCCGCATCTAGGTCCGGGACAGGGAGACTATGGCTACACCTTC. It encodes CASSPHLGPGQGDYGYTF.

CDR3 in amino acids: CASSPIGTSGRTDTQYF. CDR3 bases: TGTGCCAGCAGCCCCATCGGGACTAGCGGGAGGACAGATACGCAGTATTTT. V is TRBV4-2 and J is TRBJ2-3, with 15 bases matching TRBD2. V dropped 4 bases and J dropped 3; count of bases not matched to a gene: 5. The CDR3 has 17 amino acids. Germline V gene sequence: CDR1 LGHNA, CDR2 YNFKEQ.

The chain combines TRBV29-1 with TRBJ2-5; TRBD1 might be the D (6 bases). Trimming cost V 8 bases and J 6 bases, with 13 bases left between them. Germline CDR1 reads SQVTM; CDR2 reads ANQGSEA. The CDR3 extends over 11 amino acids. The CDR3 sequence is CSSWTAKTQYF. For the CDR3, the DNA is TGCAGCTCCTGGACAGCCAAGACCCAGTACTTC.

CDR3 DNA: TGCGCCAGCAGCTTGGCCTTGGGGGCCATAACTGAAGCTTTCTTT. It translates to CASSLALGAITEAFF. The chain couples TRBV5-1 to TRBJ1-1; TRBD1 is a possible D gene (6 bases). Germline V gene data show CDR1 as SGHRS and CDR2 as YFSETQ. Trimming pared 0 bases from V and 5 bases from J, leaving 14 bases between. This CDR3 contains 15 residues. The full variable domain, rest sourced from reference TRBV5-1 and TRBJ1-1, is KAGVTQTPRYLIKTRGQQVTLSCSPISGHRSVSWYQQTPGQGLQFLFEYFSETQRNKGNFPGRFSGRQFSNSRSEMNVSTLELGDSALYLCASSLALGAITEAFFGQGTRLTVV.

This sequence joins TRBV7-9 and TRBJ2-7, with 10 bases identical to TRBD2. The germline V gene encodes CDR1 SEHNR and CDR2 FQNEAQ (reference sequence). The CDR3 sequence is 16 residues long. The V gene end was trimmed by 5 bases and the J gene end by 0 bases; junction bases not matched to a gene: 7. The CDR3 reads CASSGTSGEISYEQYF. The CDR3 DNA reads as TGTGCCAGCAGCGGCACTAGCGGGGAGATCTCCTACGAGCAGTACTTC.

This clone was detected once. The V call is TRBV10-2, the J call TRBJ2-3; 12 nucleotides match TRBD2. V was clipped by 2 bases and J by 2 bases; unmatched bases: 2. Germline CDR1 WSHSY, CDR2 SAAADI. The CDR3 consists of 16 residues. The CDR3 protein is CASSERLAGVTDTQYF. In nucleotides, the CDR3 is TGCGCCAGCAGTGAGAGACTAGCGGGGGTCACAGATACGCAGTATTTT.

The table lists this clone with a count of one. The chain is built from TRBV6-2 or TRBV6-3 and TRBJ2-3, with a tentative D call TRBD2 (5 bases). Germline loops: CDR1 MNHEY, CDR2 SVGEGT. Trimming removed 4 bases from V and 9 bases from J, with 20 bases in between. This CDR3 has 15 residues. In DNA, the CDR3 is TGTGCCAGCAGTTTCTCCCTGGAGGCCAAGAGGACGCAGTATTTT. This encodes CASSFSLEAKRTQYF.

CDR3 nucleotides: TGTGCCAGCAGCCAAGATTTTGGGGACAGGGCCCACGAGCAGTACTTC. Its translation: CASSQDFGDRAHEQYF. The chain links TRBV14 to TRBJ2-7; 9 bases line up with TRBD1. CDR1 is SGHDN, CDR2 FVKESK, per germline. V was pared by 0 bases and J by 5 bases, with 8 bases of the junction left unmatched. The CDR3 has 16 amino acids.

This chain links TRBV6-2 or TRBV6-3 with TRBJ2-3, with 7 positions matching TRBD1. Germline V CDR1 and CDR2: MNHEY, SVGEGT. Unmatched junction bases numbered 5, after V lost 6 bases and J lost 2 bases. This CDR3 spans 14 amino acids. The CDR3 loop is CASSRDSLTDTQYF. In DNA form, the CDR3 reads TGTGCCAGCAGCAGGGACAGTCTCACAGATACGCAGTATTTT.

Here the CDR3 DNA reads TGTGCCAGCAGCCACGGACTAGTGGGGGAGCAGTACTTC. This encodes CASSHGLVGEQYF. The V gene is TRBV14, the J gene TRBJ2-7; 7 bases align to TRBD2. In germline, CDR1 is SGHDN, CDR2 FVKESK. This CDR3 region has 13 residues. The trim removed 3 bases at V and 7 bases at J, leaving 6 bases unmatched. Based on the CDR3 plus reference TRBV14 and TRBJ2-7, the full variable domain is EAGVTQFPSHSVIEKGQTVTLRCDPISGHDNLYWYRRVMGKEIKFLLHFVKESKQDESGMPNNRFLAERTGGTYSTLKVQPAELEDSGVYFCASSHGLVGEQYFGPGTRLTVT.

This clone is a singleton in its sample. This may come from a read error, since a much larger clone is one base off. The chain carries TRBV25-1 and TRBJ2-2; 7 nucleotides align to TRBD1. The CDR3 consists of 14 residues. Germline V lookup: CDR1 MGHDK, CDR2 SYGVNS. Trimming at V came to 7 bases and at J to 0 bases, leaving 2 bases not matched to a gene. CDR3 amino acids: CASTGTANTGELFF. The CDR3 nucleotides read TGTGCCAGCACCGGGACAGCGAACACCGGGGAGCTGTTTTTT.

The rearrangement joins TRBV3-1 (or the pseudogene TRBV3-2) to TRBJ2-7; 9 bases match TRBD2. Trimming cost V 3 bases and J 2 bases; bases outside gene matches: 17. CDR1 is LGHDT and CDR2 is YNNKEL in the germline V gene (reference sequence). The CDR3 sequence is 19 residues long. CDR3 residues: CASSHGQLPGLATTYEQYF. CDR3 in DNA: TGTGCCAGCAGCCACGGACAACTCCCGGGACTAGCAACAACCTACGAGCAGTACTTC.

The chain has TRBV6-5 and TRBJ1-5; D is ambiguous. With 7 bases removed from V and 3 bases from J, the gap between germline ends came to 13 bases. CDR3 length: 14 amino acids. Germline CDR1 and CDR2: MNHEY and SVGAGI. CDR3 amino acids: CASMRAGLNQPQHF. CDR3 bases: TGTGCCAGCATGAGGGCAGGACTCAATCAGCCCCAGCATTTT.

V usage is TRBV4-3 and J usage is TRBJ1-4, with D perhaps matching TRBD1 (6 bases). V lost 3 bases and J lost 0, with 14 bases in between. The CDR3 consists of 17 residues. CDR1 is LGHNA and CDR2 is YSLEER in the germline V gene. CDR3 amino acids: CASSQKSTGSTNEKLFF. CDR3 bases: TGCGCCAGCAGCCAGAAATCGACAGGTTCAACTAATGAAAAACTGTTTTTT.

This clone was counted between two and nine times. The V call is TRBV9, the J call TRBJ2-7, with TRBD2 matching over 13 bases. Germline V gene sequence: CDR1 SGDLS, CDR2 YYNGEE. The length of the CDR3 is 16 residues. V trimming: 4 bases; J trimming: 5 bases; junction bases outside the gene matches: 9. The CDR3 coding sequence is TGTGCCAGCAGCCCCTCGGGGGGGACTAGCGGGGACGAGCAGTACTTC. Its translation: CASSPSGGTSGDEQYF.

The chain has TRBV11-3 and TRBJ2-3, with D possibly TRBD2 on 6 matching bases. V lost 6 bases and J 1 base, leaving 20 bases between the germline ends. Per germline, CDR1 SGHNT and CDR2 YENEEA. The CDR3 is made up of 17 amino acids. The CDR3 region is CASSKGSTGGGTDTQYF. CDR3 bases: TGTGCCAGCAGTAAAGGGAGTACAGGAGGGGGCACAGATACGCAGTATTTT.

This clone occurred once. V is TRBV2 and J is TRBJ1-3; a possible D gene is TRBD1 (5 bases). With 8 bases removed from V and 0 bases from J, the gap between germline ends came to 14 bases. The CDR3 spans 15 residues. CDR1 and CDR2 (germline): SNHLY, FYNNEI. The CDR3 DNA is TGTGCCAGCTATCCCCCAGGGCCCTCTGGAAACACCATATATTTT. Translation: CASYPPGPSGNTIYF.

This chain's CDR3 is CASSFAGRSYNSPLHF. The DNA for the CDR3 is TGCGCCAGCAGCTTCGCAGGGAGGTCCTATAATTCACCCCTCCACTTT. The V and J genes are TRBV5-1 and TRBJ1-6; maybe TRBD1 (5 bases). This CDR3 is built from 16 residues. Trimming took off 2 bases at V and 1 base at J, with 10 bases between the two ends. Germline V gene sequence: CDR1 SGHRS, CDR2 YFSETQ.

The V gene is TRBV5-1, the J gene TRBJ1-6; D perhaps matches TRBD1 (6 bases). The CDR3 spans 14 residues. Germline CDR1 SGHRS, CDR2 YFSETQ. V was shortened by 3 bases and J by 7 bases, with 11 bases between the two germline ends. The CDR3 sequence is CASSSGGLNSPLHF. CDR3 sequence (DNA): TGCGCCAGCAGCTCGGGGGGCCTAAATTCACCCCTCCACTTT.

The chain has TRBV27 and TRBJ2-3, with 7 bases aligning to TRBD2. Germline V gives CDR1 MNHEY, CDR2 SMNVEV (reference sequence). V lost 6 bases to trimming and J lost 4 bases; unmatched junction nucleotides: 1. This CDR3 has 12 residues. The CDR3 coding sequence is TGTGCCAGCAGGACTAGCCCAGATACGCAGTATTTT. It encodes CASRTSPDTQYF.

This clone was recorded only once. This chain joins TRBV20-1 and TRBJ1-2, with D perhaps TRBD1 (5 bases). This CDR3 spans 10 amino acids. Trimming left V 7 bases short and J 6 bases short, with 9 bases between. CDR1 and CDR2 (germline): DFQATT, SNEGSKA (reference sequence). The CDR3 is CSVGEDGYTF. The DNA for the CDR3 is TGCAGTGTGGGGGAGGATGGCTACACCTTC.

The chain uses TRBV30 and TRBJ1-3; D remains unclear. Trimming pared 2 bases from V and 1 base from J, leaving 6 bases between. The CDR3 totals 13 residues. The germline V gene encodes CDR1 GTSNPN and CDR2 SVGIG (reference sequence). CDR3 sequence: CAWSTGSGNTIYF. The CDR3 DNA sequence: TGTGCCTGGAGTACGGGTTCTGGAAACACCATATATTTT. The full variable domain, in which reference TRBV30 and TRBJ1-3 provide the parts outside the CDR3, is SQTIHQWPATLVQPVGSPLSLECTVEGTSNPNLYWYRQAAGRGLQLLFYSVGIGQISSEVPQNLSASRPQDRQFILSSKKLLLSDSGFYLCAWSTGSGNTIYFGEGSWLTVV.

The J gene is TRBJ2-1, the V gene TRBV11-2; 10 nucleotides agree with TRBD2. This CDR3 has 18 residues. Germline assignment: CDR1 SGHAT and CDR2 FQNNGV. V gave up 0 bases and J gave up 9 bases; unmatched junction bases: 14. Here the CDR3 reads CASSLDGLAGVKGGEQFF. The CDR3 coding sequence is TGTGCCAGCAGCTTAGATGGTCTAGCGGGAGTGAAAGGGGGTGAGCAGTTCTTC.

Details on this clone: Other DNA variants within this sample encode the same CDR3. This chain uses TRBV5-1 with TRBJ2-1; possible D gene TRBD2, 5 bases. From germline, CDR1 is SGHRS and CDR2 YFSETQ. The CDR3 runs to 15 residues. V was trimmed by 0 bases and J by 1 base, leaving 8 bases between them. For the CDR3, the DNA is TGCGCCAGCAGCTTGGCACGGGGTTCCTACAATGAGCAGTTCTTC. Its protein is CASSLARGSYNEQFF. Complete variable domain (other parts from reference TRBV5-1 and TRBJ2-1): KAGVTQTPRYLIKTRGQQVTLSCSPISGHRSVSWYQQTPGQGLQFLFEYFSETQRNKGNFPGRFSGRQFSNSRSEMNVSTLELGDSALYLCASSLARGSYNEQFFGPGTRLTVL.

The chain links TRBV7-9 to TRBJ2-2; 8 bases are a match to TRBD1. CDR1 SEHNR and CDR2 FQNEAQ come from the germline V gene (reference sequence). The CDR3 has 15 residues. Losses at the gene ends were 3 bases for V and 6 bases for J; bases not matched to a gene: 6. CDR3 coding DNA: TGTGCCAGCAGCTTGGTCAGGGGGCAGGCCGGGGAGCTGTTTTTT. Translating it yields CASSLVRGQAGELFF.

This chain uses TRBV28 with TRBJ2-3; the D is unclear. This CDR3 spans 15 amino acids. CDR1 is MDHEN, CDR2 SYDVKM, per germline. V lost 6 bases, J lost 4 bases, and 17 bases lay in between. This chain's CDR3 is CASSPPVMAADTQYF. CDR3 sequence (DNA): TGTGCCAGCAGCCCACCAGTAATGGCAGCAGATACGCAGTATTTT.

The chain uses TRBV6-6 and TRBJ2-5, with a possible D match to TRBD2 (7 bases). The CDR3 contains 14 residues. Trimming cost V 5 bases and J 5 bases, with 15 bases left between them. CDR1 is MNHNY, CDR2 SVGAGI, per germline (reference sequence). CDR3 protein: CASSKGGAAETQYF. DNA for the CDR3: TGTGCCAGCAGTAAAGGGGGGGCGGCGGAGACCCAGTACTTC.

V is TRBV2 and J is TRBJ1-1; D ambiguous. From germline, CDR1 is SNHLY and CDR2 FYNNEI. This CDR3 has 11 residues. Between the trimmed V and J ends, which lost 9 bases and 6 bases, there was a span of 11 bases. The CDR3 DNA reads TGTGCCAGAGAGGGAGACCCTGAAGCTTTCTTT. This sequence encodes CAREGDPEAFF.

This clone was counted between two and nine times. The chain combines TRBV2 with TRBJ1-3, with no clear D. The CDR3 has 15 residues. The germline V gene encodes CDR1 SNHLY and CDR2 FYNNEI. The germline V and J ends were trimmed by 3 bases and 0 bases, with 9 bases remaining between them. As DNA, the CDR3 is TGTGCCAGCAGTGATCAGGTCTTCTCTGGAAACACCATATATTTT. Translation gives CASSDQVFSGNTIYF. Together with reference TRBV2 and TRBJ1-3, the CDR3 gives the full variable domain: EPEVTQTPSHQVTQMGQEVILRCVPISNHLYFYWYRQILGQKVEFLVSFYNNEISEKSEIFDDQFSVERPDGSNFTLKIRSTKLEDSAMYFCASSDQVFSGNTIYFGEGSWLTVV.